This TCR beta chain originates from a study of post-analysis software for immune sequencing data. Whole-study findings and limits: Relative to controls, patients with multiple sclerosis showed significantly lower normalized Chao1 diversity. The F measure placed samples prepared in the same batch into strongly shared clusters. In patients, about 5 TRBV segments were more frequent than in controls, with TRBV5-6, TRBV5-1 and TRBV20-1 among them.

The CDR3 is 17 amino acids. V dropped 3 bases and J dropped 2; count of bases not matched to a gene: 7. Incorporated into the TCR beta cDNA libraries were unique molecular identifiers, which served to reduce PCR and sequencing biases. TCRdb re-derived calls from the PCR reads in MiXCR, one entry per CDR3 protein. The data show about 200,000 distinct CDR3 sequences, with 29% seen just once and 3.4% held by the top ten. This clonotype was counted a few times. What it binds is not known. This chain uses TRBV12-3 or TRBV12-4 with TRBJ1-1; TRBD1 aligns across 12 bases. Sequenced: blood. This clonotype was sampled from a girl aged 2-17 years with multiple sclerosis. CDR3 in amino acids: CASSFTVGTGGNTEAFF. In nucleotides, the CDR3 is TGTGCCAGCAGTTTCACTGTGGGGACAGGGGGCAACACTGAAGCTTTCTTT.